One sample yielded the 22 T cell receptor beta chains listed below, sequenced in a study of T cells after yellow fever vaccination. TCRdb recomputed calls from the 5' RACE reads with MiXCR, one row per CDR3 protein. The repertoire holds more than 450,000 distinct CDR3 sequences, with 21% as singletons. This specimen consisted of PBMCs, obtained 20 to 25 days after the first yellow fever vaccination. Receptor source: a man aged 18 to 29 who received the YFV17D yellow fever vaccine.

This clonotype was seen a few times. The J gene is TRBJ2-5, the V gene TRBV14; 7 positions agree with TRBD2. The CDR3 extends over 17 amino acids. Germline lookup yields CDR1 SGHDN and CDR2 FVKESK. V shed 1 base, J shed 0 bases, and the junction held 8 bases outside the gene matches. CDR3 DNA: TGTGCCAGCAGCCAAGCAGGTGGTAGCGGGCACCAAGAGACCCAGTACTTC. Its protein is CASSQAGGSGHQETQYF.

The CDR3 is CASSFTPGTQYF. CDR3 coding DNA: TGCGCCAGCAGCTTCACCCCGGGGACCCAGTACTTC. The chain carries TRBV5-1 and TRBJ2-5; no definite D call. Deletions cut 2 bases from V and 7 bases from J, with 9 bases between. CDR1 and CDR2 (germline): SGHRS, YFSETQ. The CDR3 sequence is 12 residues long.

The J gene is TRBJ1-1, the V gene TRBV10-2, with 7 bases matching TRBD1. V lost 6 bases and J lost 7; bases outside the gene matches: 8. The germline V gene encodes CDR1 WSHSY and CDR2 SAAADI. The length of the CDR3 is 13 residues. DNA for the CDR3: TGCGCCAGCAGCGTGACAGGGAATAGTGAAGCTTTCTTT. This translates into CASSVTGNSEAFF.

The rearrangement uses TRBV12-3 or TRBV12-4 and TRBJ2-1; TRBD2 might be the D (6 bases). There are 16 residues in the CDR3. V was clipped by 2 bases and J by 9 bases, with 20 bases between them. The CDR3 nucleotides read TGTGCCAGCAGTTTACCGACTAGTCTTTCACTCGGTGAGCAGTTCTTC. It yields the protein CASSLPTSLSLGEQFF.

This clonotype has only a few counts. The chain employs TRBV18 and TRBJ2-7; TRBD2 aligns across 8 bases. CDR1 is KGHSH, CDR2 LQKENI, per germline. V shed 0 bases and J 6 bases; nucleotides not matched to a gene: 7. There are 15 residues in the CDR3. This CDR3 is CASSPPGLVTLEQYF. Written as DNA, the CDR3 is TGTGCCAGCTCACCACCGGGACTAGTTACGCTCGAGCAGTACTTC.

The rearrangement uses TRBV7-3 and TRBJ2-2; tentatively, D is TRBD1 (5 bases). Germline loops: CDR1 SGHTA, CDR2 FQGTGA. CDR3 length: 13 residues. Trimming removed 8 bases from V and 7 bases from J, with 14 bases in between. CDR3 nucleotide sequence: TGTGCCAGCGCCTGGGGCCTTGACGGGGAGCTGTTTTTT. Amino acid sequence: CASAWGLDGELFF. Using reference TRBV7-3 and TRBJ2-2 for the parts outside the CDR3, the full variable domain is GAGVSQTPSNKVTEKGKYVELRCDPISGHTALYWYRQSLGQGPEFLIYFQGTGAADDSGLPNDRFFAVRPEGSVSTLKIQRTERGDSAVYLCASAWGLDGELFFGEGSRLTVL.

This clonotype turned up a few times. This chain uses TRBV5-1 with TRBJ1-5; TRBD1 matches at 9 bases. The V and J ends lost 0 bases and 7 bases, in that order; junction bases with no gene match: 5. There are 15 residues in the CDR3. Germline values: CDR1 SGHRS, CDR2 YFSETQ. The CDR3 here is CASSLEGQGRQPQHF. DNA of the CDR3: TGCGCCAGCAGCTTGGAGGGACAGGGCAGGCAGCCCCAGCATTTT.

This chain connects TRBV10-3 to TRBJ2-7; perhaps D is TRBD1 or TRBD2 (5 bases each). The CDR3 is made up of 14 amino acids. Trimming shortened V by 9 bases and J by 2 bases, and 17 bases separated the two germline ends. CDR1 is ENHRY and CDR2 is SYGVKD in the germline V gene. CDR3 DNA: TGTGCCATAGACCGGGACCCCTCTCCCTACGAGCAGTACGTC. Its protein product is CAIDRDPSPYEQYV.

This chain joins TRBV4-2 and TRBJ2-3; D remains ambiguous. Germline lookup yields CDR1 LGHNA and CDR2 YNFKEQ. The CDR3 is 15 amino acids. The V end was cut by 1 base, the J end by 2 bases, with 10 bases between. CDR3 sequence reads: CASSQAAWLTDTQYF. The CDR3 DNA reads as TGTGCCAGCAGCCAAGCGGCCTGGCTCACAGATACGCAGTATTTT.

The CDR3 loop is CASSQGESYSYNEQFF. For the CDR3, the DNA is TGCGCCAGCAGCCAAGGGGAAAGTTACTCCTACAATGAGCAGTTCTTC. The chain joins TRBV4-1 to TRBJ2-1, with D unclear. This CDR3 is 16 amino acids long. The V gene's germline CDR1 is MGHRA and CDR2 YSYEKL. Trimming cost V 1 base and J 0 bases, with 10 bases left between them.

This clonotype appeared a few times. Here the CDR3 reads CAIPRTGGSGANVLTF. CDR3 DNA: TGTGCCATCCCTCGGACAGGGGGCTCTGGGGCCAACGTCCTGACTTTC. V is TRBV6-2 or TRBV6-3 and J is TRBJ2-6, with TRBD1 matching 10 bases. This CDR3 is 16 amino acids long. The V and J ends lost 10 bases and 0 bases, in that order; junction bases with no gene match: 6. Per the germline V gene, CDR1 is MNHEY and CDR2 is SVGEGT.

The chain has TRBV18 and TRBJ2-5; 9 nucleotides align to TRBD1. Trimming at V came to 3 bases and at J to 1 base, leaving 6 bases not matched to a gene. The CDR3 runs to 16 residues. Germline V gene lookup returns CDR1 KGHSH and CDR2 LQKENI. In DNA, the CDR3 is TGTGCCAGCTCACCTCGGGACAGGGCGACCCAAGAGACCCAGTACTTC. This sequence encodes CASSPRDRATQETQYF.

The chain couples TRBV9 to TRBJ2-1; D might be TRBD2 (5 bases). CDR3 length: 15 residues. V lost 0 bases to trimming and J lost 2 bases, with 9 bases between them. CDR1 is SGDLS, CDR2 YYNGEE, per germline. The CDR3 DNA sequence: TGTGCCAGCAGCGTAGGCGGACTCCCCTACAATGAGCAGTTCTTC. Amino acids: CASSVGGLPYNEQFF.

In this sample, this clonotype turned up a few times. The chain is built from TRBV4-3 and TRBJ2-6; D is possibly TRBD1 (5 bases). The V end was cut by 0 bases, the J end by 2 bases, with 14 bases between. The CDR3 contains 18 residues. Germline CDR1 LGHNA, CDR2 YSLEER. The CDR3 DNA sequence: TGCGCCAGCAGCCAAGATGAGATTCAGGGTGCTGGGGCCAACGTCCTGACTTTC. This sequence encodes CASSQDEIQGAGANVLTF.

The table lists this clonotype with a few counts. The chain carries TRBV7-9 and TRBJ2-7; maybe TRBD1 (5 bases). The V end was cut by 4 bases, the J end by 1 base, with 14 bases between. Germline loops: CDR1 SEHNR, CDR2 FQNEAQ (reference sequence). The CDR3 has 15 residues. CDR3 sequence (DNA): TGTGCCAGCAGCTCTTATTCAGACAGTTCCTACGAGCAGTACTTC. Its protein is CASSSYSDSSYEQYF. Complete variable domain (other parts from reference TRBV7-9 and TRBJ2-7): DTGVSQNPRHKITKRGQNVTFRCDPISEHNRLYWYRQTLGQGPEFLTYFQNEAQLEKSRLLSDRFSAERPKGSFSTLEIQRTEQGDSAMYLCASSSYSDSSYEQYFGPGTRLTVT.

This clonotype was counted many times. CDR3 residues: CASSVQQGIISGANVLTF. Here the CDR3 DNA reads TGTGCCAGCAGCGTCCAACAGGGTATCATCTCTGGGGCCAACGTCCTGACTTTC. The chain combines TRBV5-5 with TRBJ2-6; a possible D gene is TRBD1 (6 bases). The CDR3 is 18 amino acids. CDR1 is SGHKS, CDR2 YYEKEE, per germline (reference sequence). Trimming removed 4 bases from V and 0 bases from J, with 17 bases in between.

This chain joins TRBV12-3 or TRBV12-4 and TRBJ1-5; 8 nucleotides line up with TRBD1. The junction had 10 bases not matched to a gene; V was cut back by 5 bases and J by 4 bases. The CDR3 totals 16 residues. CDR3 DNA: TGTGCCAGCAGTACCAACTTGGACAGGGCGAATCAGCCCCAGCATTTT. It translates to CASSTNLDRANQPQHF.

This clonotype appeared a few times. V is TRBV3-1 and J is TRBJ1-1; TRBD1 aligns across 7 bases. The germline gives CDR1 LGHDT, CDR2 YNNKEL (reference sequence). The CDR3 has 15 residues. Trimming removed 3 bases from V and 5 bases from J; junction bases left unmatched: 9. For the CDR3, the DNA is TGTGCCAGCAGCCAGCTGACAGGGTGGGGGACTGAAGCTTTCTTT. This gives the protein CASSQLTGWGTEAFF.

The V gene is TRBV27, the J gene TRBJ1-1; D might be TRBD1 (5 bases). Germline V gene lookup returns CDR1 MNHEY and CDR2 SMNVEV (reference sequence). The V end lost 1 base, the J end lost 2 bases, and 14 bases lay between the germline ends. The CDR3 spans 16 residues. CDR3 region: CASSLLGTGDNTEAFF. CDR3 coding DNA: TGTGCCAGCAGTTTATTGGGCACAGGCGATAACACTGAAGCTTTCTTT.

The chain employs TRBV18 and TRBJ1-4, with unresolved D. CDR1 is KGHSH and CDR2 is LQKENI in the germline V gene. The CDR3 is made up of 14 amino acids. V lost 6 bases and J lost 4, with 12 bases in between. The CDR3 spells CASSPTGDNEKLFF. The DNA of the CDR3 is TGTGCCAGCTCCCCGACTGGGGATAATGAAAAACTGTTTTTT.

This chain connects TRBV7-9 to TRBJ1-4; D remains ambiguous. The CDR3 runs 14 residues. The germline CDR1 and CDR2 sequences are SEHNR and FQNEAQ (reference sequence). Trimming pared 3 bases from V and 5 bases from J, leaving 10 bases between. CDR3 residues: CASSFGGLNEKLFF. CDR3 coding DNA: TGTGCCAGCAGCTTCGGCGGATTAAATGAAAAACTGTTTTTT.

There are a few counts of this clonotype. The chain combines TRBV5-1 with TRBJ2-2, with D tentatively TRBD1 or TRBD2 (5 bases each). Between the trimmed V and J ends, which lost 1 base and 6 bases, there was a span of 7 bases. CDR1 and CDR2 from the germline V gene are SGHRS and YFSETQ. This CDR3 has 13 amino acids. CDR3 DNA sequence: TGCGCCAGCAGCTTGATGGGGGCCGGGGAGCTGTTTTTT. Its translation: CASSLMGAGELFF.